Listed here are 9 T cell receptor beta chains from one sample, sequenced in a study of patients and donors after allogeneic stem cell transplantation. MiXCR, applied by TCRdb to the RT-PCR reads, yields one record per CDR3 protein. The table includes approximately 140,000 distinct CDR3 sequences, 30% to 45% detected once. Material: blood, either unsorted or a sorted T cell fraction (not recorded which). Receptor source: a human donor who was either an allogeneic HSCT recipient or a stem cell or donor lymphocyte infusion donor (not recorded which). It is not recorded whose cells these are; they may come from a transplant donor.

This clonotype has a single count. This sequence joins TRBV28 and TRBJ2-7, with D uncertain. The CDR3 has 12 amino acids. V shed 4 bases and J shed 1 base, with 5 bases lying between them. The germline V gene has CDR1 MDHEN and CDR2 SYDVKM. In DNA, the CDR3 is TGTGCCAGCAGTTCAAGTTCCTACGAGCAGTACGTC. Residues: CASSSSSYEQYV.

The chain employs TRBV6-5 and TRBJ1-3; no reliable D call. Trimming removed 0 bases at V and 4 bases at J, with 13 bases between. CDR1 and CDR2 from the germline V gene are MNHEY and SVGAGI. The CDR3 runs to 16 residues. The CDR3 DNA is TGTGCCAGCAGTTACTCGAAGGCAGACGGAGGAAACACCATATATTTT. Protein product: CASSYSKADGGNTIYF.

This clonotype occurred a few times. This chain joins TRBV6-1 and TRBJ1-1; TRBD1 matches at 10 bases. The V and J ends lost 6 bases and 4 bases, in that order; junction bases with no gene match: 11. CDR1 is MNHNS, CDR2 SASEGT, per germline. The CDR3 contains 16 residues. The CDR3 protein is CASRLDLGDRGTEAFF. CDR3 coding DNA: TGTGCCAGCAGACTAGATTTGGGGGACAGGGGCACTGAAGCTTTCTTT.

V is TRBV30 and J is TRBJ2-7; D is perhaps TRBD2 (6 bases). Per germline, CDR1 GTSNPN and CDR2 SVGIG (reference sequence). The CDR3 spans 11 residues. Deletions cut 5 bases from V and 6 bases from J, with 11 bases between. The CDR3 is CAWAAGPEQYF. CDR3 DNA sequence: TGTGCCTGGGCCGCGGGGCCCGAGCAGTACTTC. Full variable domain (remainder filled in from reference TRBV30 and TRBJ2-7): SQTIHQWPATLVQPVGSPLSLECTVEGTSNPNLYWYRQAAGRGLQLLFYSVGIGQISSEVPQNLSASRPQDRQFILSSKKLLLSDSGFYLCAWAAGPEQYFGPGTRLTVT.

Only a few counts were recorded for this clonotype. The rearrangement joins TRBV6-6 to TRBJ2-3, with D perhaps TRBD2 (5 bases). The V end lost 8 bases, the J end lost 5 bases, and 11 bases lay between the germline ends. CDR3 length equals 12 residues. CDR1 is MNHNY, CDR2 SVGAGI, per germline (reference sequence). In nucleotides, the CDR3 is TGTGCCAGCTCGGGGTTGGAAGATACGCAGTATTTT. It codes for CASSGLEDTQYF.

The V gene is TRBV28, the J gene TRBJ1-5; 7 bases are shared with TRBD1. The CDR3 consists of 16 residues. Germline CDR1 is MDHEN and CDR2 is SYDVKM. With V trimmed by 6 bases and J by 0 bases, 8 bases remained unmatched. The CDR3 is CASRSDRPYSNQPQHF. The DNA for the CDR3 is TGTGCCAGCAGGTCGGACAGGCCATATAGCAATCAGCCCCAGCATTTT.

CDR3 bases: TGTGCCACCAGTGATTTCGGCCAGCCCCAGCATTTT. Encoded protein: CATSDFGQPQHF. The chain employs TRBV24-1 and TRBJ1-5; D remains ambiguous. Germline V gene sequence: CDR1 KGHDR, CDR2 SFDVKD. The CDR3 has 12 residues. V shed 1 base and J shed 7 bases, with 4 bases lying between them.

The table lists this clonotype with a few counts. The chain has TRBV7-3 and TRBJ1-6; D is undetermined. Trimming pared 4 bases from V and 5 bases from J, leaving 21 bases between. The CDR3 is 18 residues long. Germline lookup yields CDR1 SGHTA and CDR2 FQGTGA. CDR3 protein: CASSSLGLARLNNSPLHF. CDR3 sequence (DNA): TGTGCCAGCAGCTCTTTAGGTTTGGCTCGCCTCAATAATTCACCCCTCCACTTT.

CDR3 nucleotide sequence: TGCGCCAGCAGCCAAGATGGATACTCTGGAAACACCATATATTTT. Translating it yields CASSQDGYSGNTIYF. The V call is TRBV4-3, the J call TRBJ1-3; D call uncertain. The CDR3 consists of 15 residues. V lost 0 bases and J 0 bases, leaving 6 bases between the germline ends. Germline CDR1 is LGHNA and CDR2 is YSLEER.